This TCR beta chain stems from a study of cytomegalovirus exposure and HLA in healthy donors. Study in general: The same platform as the approximately 670 first-cohort repertoires was used for the roughly 130 validation repertoires, a later analysis reported.

Using immunoSEQ multiplex PCR, the repertoire was profiled, and TCRdb retains in-frame clones only, with some absent. The sample lists under 85,000 clones, 94% occurring once. A remark on this clone: The antigen remains undetermined.

The study drew the donors from its roughly 120-subject validation cohort, separate from the approximately 700-subject first cohort. The germline CDR1 and CDR2 sequences are GTSNPN and SVGIG (reference sequence). This CDR3 region has 15 residues. J lost 0 bases, V lost 4 bases, and 5 bases had no gene match. Study-level results: Researchers catalogued around 150 TCR beta chains as cytomegalovirus-associated. For cytomegalovirus status, the classifier reportedly gave diagnoses with high specificity and sensitivity.

The sample comprised PBMCs. This receptor was obtained from a woman between 18 and 29 years old in good health and CMV-seronegative. The chain is built from TRBV30 and TRBJ2-5; 10 positions match TRBD2. Here the CDR3 DNA reads TGTGCCTGGAAAAGAGCGGGGGGGTACCAAGAGACCCAGTACTTC. This encodes CAWKRAGGYQETQYF.